Following are 6 T cell receptor beta chains from one sample sequenced in a study of blood T cell repertoires in acute mononucleosis. Method: immunoSEQ multiplex PCR; TCRdb's copy keeps in-frame clones and lacks some. This table has 7,800 or so clones, approximately 26% appearing once. The time point here: acute infectious mononucleosis, at clinical presentation within 2 weeks of symptom onset (visit 1). Sequencing was performed on EBV YVL epitope tetramer+ CD8+ T cells sorted from PBMCs, taken during acute infectious mononucleosis. This sample's subset: CD8 T cells binding a tetramer with EBV BRLF1 109-117 peptide (YVL-BR). These receptor sequences come from a woman aged 18-35 years with infectious mononucleosis caused by EBV.

This clone was recorded at least ten times. The chain couples TRBV10-3 to TRBJ2-1; 8 positions agree with TRBD2. Germline CDR1 and CDR2: ENHRY and SYGVKD. The CDR3 runs 15 residues. The J segment lost 10 bases and the V segment lost 10 bases, leaving 18 bases of the junction unmatched. The chain's CDR3 is CASRPLLGGAMEQFF. The CDR3 nucleotides are TGTGCCAGCAGACCCCTCCTCGGGGGGGCCATGGAGCAGTTCTTC.

In its sample, this clone was seen once. This chain links TRBV29-1 with TRBJ2-1, with D perhaps TRBD2 (5 bases). V was pared by 4 bases and J by 11 bases, with 15 bases between. CDR1 and CDR2 (germline): SQVTM, ANQGSEA. The CDR3 covers 12 residues. CDR3 sequence: CSVVSLLGKQFF. The CDR3, as DNA: TGCAGCGTTGTGAGCCTACTAGGGAAGCAGTTCTTC.

This clone has at least ten counts. The chain links TRBV25-1 to TRBJ2-1; no clear D gene. The V and J ends lost 2 bases and 7 bases respectively, with 3 bases between them. The CDR3 sequence is 11 residues long. Germline CDR1 reads MGHDK; CDR2 reads SYGVNS. The CDR3 protein is CASSEANEQFF. CDR3 nucleotides: TGTGCCAGCAGTGAAGCGAATGAGCAGTTCTTC.

This clone is categorized as large. V is TRBV28 and J is TRBJ2-7, with D perhaps matching TRBD1 or TRBD2 (5 bases each). Germline CDR1 and CDR2: MDHEN and SYDVKM. This CDR3 has 16 amino acids. V lost 6 bases and J 2 bases, leaving 20 bases between the germline ends. The CDR3 spells CASSPTLQGVAYEQYF. The CDR3 DNA is TGTGCCAGCAGCCCAACATTGCAGGGAGTCGCCTACGAGCAGTACTTC. The whole variable domain, filled in from reference TRBV28 and TRBJ2-7, reads DVKVTQSSRYLVKRTGEKVFLECVQDMDHENMFWYRQDPGLGLRLIYFSYDVKMKEKGDIPEGYSVSREKKERFSLILESASTNQTSMYLCASSPTLQGVAYEQYFGPGTRLTVT.

The chain combines TRBV7-9 with TRBJ1-1; D unclear. Germline loops: CDR1 SEHNR, CDR2 FQNEAQ (reference sequence). The CDR3 consists of 14 residues. V lost 2 bases and J lost 1, with 8 bases in between. This CDR3 is CASSLFGENTEAFF. Written as DNA, the CDR3 is TGTGCCAGCAGCTTATTCGGCGAGAACACTGAAGCTTTCTTT.

The chain joins TRBV6-1 to TRBJ2-1, with D hard to call. The V end lost 5 bases, the J end lost 6 bases, and 8 bases lay between the germline ends. Germline V gives CDR1 MNHNS, CDR2 SASEGT. The CDR3 totals 12 residues. CDR3 protein: CASSLLGNEQFF. The DNA for the CDR3 is TGTGCCAGCAGTTTACTTGGCAATGAGCAGTTCTTC.